The 8 T cell receptor beta chains listed next were all sequenced from one sample in a study of cytomegalovirus exposure and HLA in healthy donors. PCR used 60 Vbeta primers and 13 Jbeta primers. Clones were sequenced by immunoSEQ multiplex PCR, and TCRdb holds only the in-frame ones, with some missing. This table holds 60,000 to 90,000 clones. Sequenced material: PBMCs. These receptors all come from a woman between 40 and 50 years old in good health and CMV-seropositive.

The chain recombines TRBV25-1 with TRBJ1-2; a weak D match, TRBD1 (6 bases). CDR3 length: 15 residues. V shed 6 bases and J shed 1 base, with 15 bases lying between them. Germline CDR1 is MGHDK and CDR2 is SYGVNS. The CDR3 protein is CASSLQGTVNYGYTF. CDR3 DNA sequence: TGTGCCAGCAGCCTACAGGGTACCGTTAACTATGGCTACACCTTC.

V and J are TRBV4-3 and TRBJ2-1, with D uncertain. The CDR3 is 16 residues long. Germline lookup yields CDR1 LGHNA and CDR2 YSLEER. V was shortened by 4 bases and J by 8 bases, with 21 bases between the two germline ends. In DNA, the CDR3 is TGCGCCAGCAGCCCCGACTCCGCCGAAGGCTCGTATGAGCAGTTCTTC. Protein product: CASSPDSAEGSYEQFF.

The rearrangement uses TRBV4-1 and TRBJ2-3; TRBD2 is a possible D gene (5 bases). Trimming pared 0 bases from V and 2 bases from J, leaving 21 bases between. The CDR3 has 19 amino acids. The germline CDR1 and CDR2 sequences are MGHRA and YSYEKL. As DNA, the CDR3 is TGCGCCAGCAGCCAAGATGTTGCCTCCGTTCGAGGGCCCACAGATACGCAGTATTTT. Amino acids: CASSQDVASVRGPTDTQYF.

The chain employs TRBV11-1 and TRBJ2-7, with 9 bases aligning to TRBD2. Germline-derived CDR1 and CDR2 are SGHAT and FQDESV (reference sequence). The V segment lost 0 bases and the J segment 2 bases; nucleotides outside the gene matches: 2. CDR3 length equals 15 residues. CDR3 sequence (DNA): TGTGCCAGCAGCTTAGCTAGCGGGAGTACCTACGAGCAGTACTTC. Encoded protein: CASSLASGSTYEQYF.

In DNA form, the CDR3 reads TGTGCCAGCAGCGCTCCCAGGACAGGGGACTATGGCTACACCTTC. Protein product: CASSAPRTGDYGYTF. The chain uses TRBV9 and TRBJ1-2, with 9 bases identical to TRBD1. The V segment lost 3 bases and the J segment 3 bases; nucleotides outside the gene matches: 6. The V gene's germline CDR1 is SGDLS and CDR2 YYNGEE. This CDR3 comprises 15 residues.

In regard to this clone: An end of the junction does not agree with germline; a read error may underlie this. The chain links TRBV5-3 to TRBJ1-1; no clear D gene. TRBV5-3 is flagged as an ORF with uncertain function. This CDR3 contains 15 residues. CDR3 protein: CASSLASMWNTEAFF. The CDR3 nucleotides are TGTGCCAGCAGCTTAGCGAGCATGTGGAACACTGAAGCTTTCTTT.

The V and J genes are TRBV7-2 and TRBJ1-6; 7 bases are a match to TRBD1. The V gene's germline CDR1 is SGHTA and CDR2 FQGNSA. Germline trimming cut 0 bases from V and 7 bases from J; bases unmatched to any gene: 6. This CDR3 spans 16 amino acids. The CDR3 sequence is CASSLAWDRPNSPLHF. The CDR3 DNA sequence: TGTGCCAGCAGCTTAGCGTGGGACAGACCCAATTCACCCCTCCACTTT.

The rearrangement uses TRBV7-9 and TRBJ2-1; D may be TRBD1 (5 bases). The V gene lost 1 base and the J gene lost 3 bases, with 7 bases spanning the gap. Looked up from germline, CDR1 is SEHNR and CDR2 is FQNEAQ (reference sequence). This CDR3 comprises 14 residues. CDR3 in DNA: TGTGCCAGCAGCTTAGGTCAGGGCTACAATGAGCAGTTCTTC. Translated, it gives CASSLGQGYNEQFF.